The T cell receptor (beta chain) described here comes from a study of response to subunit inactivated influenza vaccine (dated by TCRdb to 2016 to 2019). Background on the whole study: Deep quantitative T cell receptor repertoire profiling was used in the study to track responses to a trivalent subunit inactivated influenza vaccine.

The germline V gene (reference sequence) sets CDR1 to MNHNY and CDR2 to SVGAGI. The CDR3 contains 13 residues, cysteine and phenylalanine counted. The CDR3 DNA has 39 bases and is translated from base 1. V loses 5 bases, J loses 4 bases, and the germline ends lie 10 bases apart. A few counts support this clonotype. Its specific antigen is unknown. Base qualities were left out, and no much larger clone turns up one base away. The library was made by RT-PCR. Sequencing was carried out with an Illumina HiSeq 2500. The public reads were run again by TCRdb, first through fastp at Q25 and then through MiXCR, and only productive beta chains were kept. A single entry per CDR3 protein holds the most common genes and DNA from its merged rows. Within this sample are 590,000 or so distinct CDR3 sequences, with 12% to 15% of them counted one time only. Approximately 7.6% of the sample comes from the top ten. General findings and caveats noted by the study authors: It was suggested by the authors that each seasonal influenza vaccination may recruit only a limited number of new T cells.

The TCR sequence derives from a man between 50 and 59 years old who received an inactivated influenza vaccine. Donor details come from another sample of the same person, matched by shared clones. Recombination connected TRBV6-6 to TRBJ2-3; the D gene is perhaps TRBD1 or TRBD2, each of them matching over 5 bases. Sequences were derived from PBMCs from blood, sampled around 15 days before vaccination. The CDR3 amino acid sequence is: CASSRLGPDTQYF. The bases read TGTGCCAGCAGTAGGTTGGGACCAGATACGCAGTATTTT.